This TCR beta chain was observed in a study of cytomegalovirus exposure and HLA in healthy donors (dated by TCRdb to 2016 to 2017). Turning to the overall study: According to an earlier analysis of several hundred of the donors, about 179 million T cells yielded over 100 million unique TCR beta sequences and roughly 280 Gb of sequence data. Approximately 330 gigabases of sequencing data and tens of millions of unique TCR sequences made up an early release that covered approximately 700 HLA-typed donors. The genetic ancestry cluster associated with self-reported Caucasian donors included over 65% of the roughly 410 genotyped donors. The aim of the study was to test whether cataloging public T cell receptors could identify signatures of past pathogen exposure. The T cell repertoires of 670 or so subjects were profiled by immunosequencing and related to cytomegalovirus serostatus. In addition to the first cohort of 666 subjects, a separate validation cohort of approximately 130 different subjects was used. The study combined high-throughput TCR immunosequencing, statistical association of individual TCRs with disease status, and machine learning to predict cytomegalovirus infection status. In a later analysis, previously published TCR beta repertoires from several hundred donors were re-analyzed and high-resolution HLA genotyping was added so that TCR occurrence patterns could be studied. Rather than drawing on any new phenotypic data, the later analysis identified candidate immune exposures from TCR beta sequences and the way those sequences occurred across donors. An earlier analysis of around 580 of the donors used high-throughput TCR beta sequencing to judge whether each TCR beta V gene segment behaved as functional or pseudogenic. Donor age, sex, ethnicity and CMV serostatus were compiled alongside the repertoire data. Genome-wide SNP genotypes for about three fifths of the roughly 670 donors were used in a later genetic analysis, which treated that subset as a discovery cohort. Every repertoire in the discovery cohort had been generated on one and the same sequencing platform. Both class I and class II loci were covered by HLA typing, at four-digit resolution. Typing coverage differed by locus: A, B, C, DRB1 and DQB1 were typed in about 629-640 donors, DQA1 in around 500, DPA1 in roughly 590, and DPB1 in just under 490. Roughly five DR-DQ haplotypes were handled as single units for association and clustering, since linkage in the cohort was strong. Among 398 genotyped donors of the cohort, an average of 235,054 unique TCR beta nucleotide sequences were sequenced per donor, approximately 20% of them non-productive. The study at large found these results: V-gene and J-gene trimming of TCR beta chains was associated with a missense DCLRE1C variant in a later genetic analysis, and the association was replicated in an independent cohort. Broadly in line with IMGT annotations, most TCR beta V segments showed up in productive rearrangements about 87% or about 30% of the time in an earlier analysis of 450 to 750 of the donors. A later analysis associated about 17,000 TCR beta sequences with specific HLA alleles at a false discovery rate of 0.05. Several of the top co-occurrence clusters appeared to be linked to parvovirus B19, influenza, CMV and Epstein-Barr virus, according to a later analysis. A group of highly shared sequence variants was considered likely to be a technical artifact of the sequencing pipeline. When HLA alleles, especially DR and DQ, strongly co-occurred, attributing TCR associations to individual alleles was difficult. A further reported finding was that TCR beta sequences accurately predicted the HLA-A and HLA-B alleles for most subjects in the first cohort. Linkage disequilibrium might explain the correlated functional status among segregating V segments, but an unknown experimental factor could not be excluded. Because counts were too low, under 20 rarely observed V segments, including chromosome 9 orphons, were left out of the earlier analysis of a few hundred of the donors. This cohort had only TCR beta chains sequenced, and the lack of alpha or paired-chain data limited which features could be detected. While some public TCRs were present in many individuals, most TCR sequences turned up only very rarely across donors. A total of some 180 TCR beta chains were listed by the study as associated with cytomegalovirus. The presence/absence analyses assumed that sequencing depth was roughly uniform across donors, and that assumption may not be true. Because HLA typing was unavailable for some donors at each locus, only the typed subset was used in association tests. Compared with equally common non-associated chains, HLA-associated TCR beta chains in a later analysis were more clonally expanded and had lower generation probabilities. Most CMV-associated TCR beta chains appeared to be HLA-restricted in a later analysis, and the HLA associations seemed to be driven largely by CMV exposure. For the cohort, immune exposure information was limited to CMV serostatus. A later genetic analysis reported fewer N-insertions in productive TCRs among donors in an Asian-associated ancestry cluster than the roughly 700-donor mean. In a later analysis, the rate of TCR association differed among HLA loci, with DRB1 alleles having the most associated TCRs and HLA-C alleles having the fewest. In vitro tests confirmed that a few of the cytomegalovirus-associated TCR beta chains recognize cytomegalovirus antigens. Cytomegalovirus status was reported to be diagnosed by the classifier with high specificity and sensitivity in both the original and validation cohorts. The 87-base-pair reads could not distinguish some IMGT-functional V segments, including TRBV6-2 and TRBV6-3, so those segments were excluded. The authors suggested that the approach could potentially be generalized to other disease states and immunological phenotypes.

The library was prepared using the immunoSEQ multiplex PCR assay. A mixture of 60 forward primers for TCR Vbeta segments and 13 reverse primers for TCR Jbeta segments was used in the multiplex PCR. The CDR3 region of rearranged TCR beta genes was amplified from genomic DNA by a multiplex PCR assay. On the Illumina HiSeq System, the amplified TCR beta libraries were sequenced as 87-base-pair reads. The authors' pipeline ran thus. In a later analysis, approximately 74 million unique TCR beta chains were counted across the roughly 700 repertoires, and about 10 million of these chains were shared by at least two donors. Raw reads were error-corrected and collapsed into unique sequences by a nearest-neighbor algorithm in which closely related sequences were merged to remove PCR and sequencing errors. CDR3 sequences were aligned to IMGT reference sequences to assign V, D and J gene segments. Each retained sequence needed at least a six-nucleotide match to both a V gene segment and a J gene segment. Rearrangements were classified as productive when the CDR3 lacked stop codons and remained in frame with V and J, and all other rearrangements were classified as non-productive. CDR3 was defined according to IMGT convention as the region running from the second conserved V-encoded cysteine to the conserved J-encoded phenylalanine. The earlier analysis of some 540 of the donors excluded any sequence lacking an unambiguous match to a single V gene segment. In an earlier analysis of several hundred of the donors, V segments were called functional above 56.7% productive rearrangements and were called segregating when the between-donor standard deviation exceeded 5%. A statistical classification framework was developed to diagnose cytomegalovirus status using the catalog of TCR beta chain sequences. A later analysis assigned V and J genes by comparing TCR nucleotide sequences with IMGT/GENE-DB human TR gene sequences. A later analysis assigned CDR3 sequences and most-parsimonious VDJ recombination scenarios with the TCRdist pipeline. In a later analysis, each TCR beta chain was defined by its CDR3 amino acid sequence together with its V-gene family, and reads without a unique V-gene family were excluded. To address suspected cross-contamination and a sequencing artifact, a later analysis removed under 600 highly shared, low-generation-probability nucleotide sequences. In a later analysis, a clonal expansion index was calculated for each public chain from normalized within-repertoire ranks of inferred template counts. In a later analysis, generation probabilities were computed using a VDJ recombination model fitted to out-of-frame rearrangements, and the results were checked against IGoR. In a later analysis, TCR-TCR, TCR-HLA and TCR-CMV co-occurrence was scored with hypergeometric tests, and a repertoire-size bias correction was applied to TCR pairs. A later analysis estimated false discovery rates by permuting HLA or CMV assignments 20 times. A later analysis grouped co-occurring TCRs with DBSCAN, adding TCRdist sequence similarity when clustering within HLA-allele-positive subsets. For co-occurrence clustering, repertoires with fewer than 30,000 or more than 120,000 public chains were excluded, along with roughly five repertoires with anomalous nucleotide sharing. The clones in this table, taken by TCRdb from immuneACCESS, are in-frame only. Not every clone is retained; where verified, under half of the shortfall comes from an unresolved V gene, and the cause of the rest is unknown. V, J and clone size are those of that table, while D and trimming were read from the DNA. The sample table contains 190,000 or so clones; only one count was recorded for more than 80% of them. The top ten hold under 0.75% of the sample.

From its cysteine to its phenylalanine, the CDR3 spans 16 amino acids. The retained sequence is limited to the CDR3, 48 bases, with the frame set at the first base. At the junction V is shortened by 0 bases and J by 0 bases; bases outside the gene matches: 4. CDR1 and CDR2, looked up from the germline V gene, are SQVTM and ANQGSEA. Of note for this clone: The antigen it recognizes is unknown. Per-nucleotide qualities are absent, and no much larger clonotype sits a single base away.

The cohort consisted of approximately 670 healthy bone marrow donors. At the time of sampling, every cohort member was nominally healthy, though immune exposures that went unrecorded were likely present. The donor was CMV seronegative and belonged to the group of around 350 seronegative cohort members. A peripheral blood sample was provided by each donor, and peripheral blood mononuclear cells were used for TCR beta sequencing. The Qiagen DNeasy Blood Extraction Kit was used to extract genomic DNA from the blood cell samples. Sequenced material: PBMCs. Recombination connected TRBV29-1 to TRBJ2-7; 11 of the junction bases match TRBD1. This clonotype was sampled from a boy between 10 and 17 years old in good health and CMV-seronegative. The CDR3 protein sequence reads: CSVEDGDRGSSYEQYF. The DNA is TGCAGCGTTGAAGACGGGGACAGGGGGAGCTCCTACGAGCAGTACTTC.